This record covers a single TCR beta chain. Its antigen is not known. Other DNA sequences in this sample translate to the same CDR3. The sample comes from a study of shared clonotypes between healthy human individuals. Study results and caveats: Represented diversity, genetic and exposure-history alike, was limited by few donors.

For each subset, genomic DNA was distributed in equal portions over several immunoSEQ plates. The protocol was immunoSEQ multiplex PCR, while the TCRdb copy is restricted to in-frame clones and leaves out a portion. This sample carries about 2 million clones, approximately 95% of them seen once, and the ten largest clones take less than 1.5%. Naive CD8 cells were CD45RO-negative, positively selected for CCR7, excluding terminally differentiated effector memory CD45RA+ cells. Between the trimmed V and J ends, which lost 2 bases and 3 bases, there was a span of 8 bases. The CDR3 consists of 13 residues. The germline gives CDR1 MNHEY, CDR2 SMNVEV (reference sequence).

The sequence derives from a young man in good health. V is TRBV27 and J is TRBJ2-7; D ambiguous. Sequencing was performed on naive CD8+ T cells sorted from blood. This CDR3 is CASSLGVGYEQYF. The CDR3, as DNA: TGTGCCAGCAGTTTAGGGGTTGGCTACGAGCAGTACTTC.